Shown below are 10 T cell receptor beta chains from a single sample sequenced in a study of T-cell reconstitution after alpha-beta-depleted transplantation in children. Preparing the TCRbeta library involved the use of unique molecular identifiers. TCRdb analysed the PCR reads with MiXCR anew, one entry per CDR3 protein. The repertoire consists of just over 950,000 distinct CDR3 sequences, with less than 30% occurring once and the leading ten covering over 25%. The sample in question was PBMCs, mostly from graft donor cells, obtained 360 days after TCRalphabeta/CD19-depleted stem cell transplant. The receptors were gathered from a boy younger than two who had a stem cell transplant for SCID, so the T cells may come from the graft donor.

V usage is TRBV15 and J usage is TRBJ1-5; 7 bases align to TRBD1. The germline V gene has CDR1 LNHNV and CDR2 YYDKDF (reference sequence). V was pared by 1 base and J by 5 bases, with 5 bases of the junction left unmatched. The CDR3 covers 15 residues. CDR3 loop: CATSRGVQGDQPQHF. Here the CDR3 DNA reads TGTGCCACCAGCAGAGGGGTCCAGGGGGATCAGCCCCAGCATTTT.

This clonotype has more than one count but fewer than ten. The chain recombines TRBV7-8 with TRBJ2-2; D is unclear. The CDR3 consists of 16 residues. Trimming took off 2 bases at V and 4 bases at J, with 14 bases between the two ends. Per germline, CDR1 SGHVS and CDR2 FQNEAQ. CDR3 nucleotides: TGTGCCAGCAGCTTAAGACCCCACGGAACCACCGGGGAGCTGTTTTTT. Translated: CASSLRPHGTTGELFF.

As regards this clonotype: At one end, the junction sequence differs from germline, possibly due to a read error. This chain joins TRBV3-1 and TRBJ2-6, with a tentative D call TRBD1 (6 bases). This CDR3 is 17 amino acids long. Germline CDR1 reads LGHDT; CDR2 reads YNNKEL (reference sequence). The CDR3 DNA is TGTGCCTGCAGCCAAGATCCAACAGGGTCTGGGGCCAACGTCCTGACTTTC. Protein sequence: CACSQDPTGSGANVLTF.

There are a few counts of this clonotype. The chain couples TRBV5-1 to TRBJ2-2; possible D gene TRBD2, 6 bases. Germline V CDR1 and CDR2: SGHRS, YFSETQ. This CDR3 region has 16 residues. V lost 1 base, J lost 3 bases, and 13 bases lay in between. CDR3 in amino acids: CASSLRMGGDTGELFF. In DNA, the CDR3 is TGCGCCAGCAGCTTGCGAATGGGGGGTGACACCGGGGAGCTGTTTTTT.

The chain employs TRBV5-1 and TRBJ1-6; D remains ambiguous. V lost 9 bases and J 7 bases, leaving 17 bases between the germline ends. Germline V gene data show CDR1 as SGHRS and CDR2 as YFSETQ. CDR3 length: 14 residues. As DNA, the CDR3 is TGCGCCACCAAGAGGCCTTATGAGAATTCACCCCTCCACTTT. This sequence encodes CATKRPYENSPLHF.

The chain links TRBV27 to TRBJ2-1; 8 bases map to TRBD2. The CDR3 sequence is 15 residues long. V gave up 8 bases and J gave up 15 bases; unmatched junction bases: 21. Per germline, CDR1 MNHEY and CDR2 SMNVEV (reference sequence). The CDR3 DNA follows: TGTGCCAGCTCCACTACGGGAGGTAGCGGGGTGAGGGGGTTCTTC. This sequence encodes CASSTTGGSGVRGFF.

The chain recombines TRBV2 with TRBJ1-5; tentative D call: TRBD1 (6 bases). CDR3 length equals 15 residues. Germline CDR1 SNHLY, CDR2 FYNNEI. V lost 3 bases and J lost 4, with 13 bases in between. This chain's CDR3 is CASSERQGQNQPQHF. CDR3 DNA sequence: TGTGCCAGCAGTGAGAGGCAGGGGCAGAATCAGCCCCAGCATTTT.

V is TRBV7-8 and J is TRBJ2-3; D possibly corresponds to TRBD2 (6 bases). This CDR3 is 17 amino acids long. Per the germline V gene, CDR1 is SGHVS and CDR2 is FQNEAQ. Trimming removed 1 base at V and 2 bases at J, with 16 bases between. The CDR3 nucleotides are TGTGCCAGCAGCTTAGGCCACGGACTAACCAACACAGATACGCAGTATTTT. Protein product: CASSLGHGLTNTDTQYF.

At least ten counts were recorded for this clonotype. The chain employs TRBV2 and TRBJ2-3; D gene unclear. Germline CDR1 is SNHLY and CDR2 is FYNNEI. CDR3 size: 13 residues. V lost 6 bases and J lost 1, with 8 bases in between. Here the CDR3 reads CASRRIRTDTQYF. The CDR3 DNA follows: TGTGCCAGCAGGCGCATCCGCACAGATACGCAGTATTTT. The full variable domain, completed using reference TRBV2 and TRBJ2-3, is EPEVTQTPSHQVTQMGQEVILRCVPISNHLYFYWYRQILGQKVEFLVSFYNNEISEKSEIFDDQFSVERPDGSNFTLKIRSTKLEDSAMYFCASRRIRTDTQYFGPGTRLTVL.

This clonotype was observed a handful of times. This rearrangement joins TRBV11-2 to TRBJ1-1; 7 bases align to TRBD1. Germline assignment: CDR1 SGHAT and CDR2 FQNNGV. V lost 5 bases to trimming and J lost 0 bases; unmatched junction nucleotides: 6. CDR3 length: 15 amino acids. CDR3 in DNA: TGTGCCAGCAGCGTGACAGGGAGCCTGAACACTGAAGCTTTCTTT. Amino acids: CASSVTGSLNTEAFF.